A single sample gave rise to the 10 T cell receptor beta chains below, sequenced in a study of T-cell memory formation after mild COVID-19. One entry per CDR3 protein results from TCRdb running MiXCR on the 5' RACE reads. The table shows around 510,000 distinct CDR3 sequences, with about 20% occurring only once. Material: PBMCs or a T cell subset sorted from them (not recorded which). All receptors derive from an adult woman who had mild COVID-19 (a few samples of this study predate the infection). Cell type and time point are not known.

The chain uses TRBV7-2 and TRBJ2-3; TRBD2 matches 8 bases. Germline CDR1 is SGHTA and CDR2 is FQGNSA. Unmatched junction bases numbered 19, after V lost 2 bases and J lost 6 bases. This CDR3 region has 19 residues. The CDR3 DNA follows: TGTGCCAGCAGCTTACCATCCGGGGCGGACGGGAGGGCCCCCGATACGCAGTATTTT. Translated: CASSLPSGADGRAPDTQYF.

The table lists this clonotype with a few counts. V gene TRBV6-1 combines with J gene TRBJ2-5, with D possibly being TRBD2 (6 bases). The germline V gene encodes CDR1 MNHNS and CDR2 SASEGT. The length of the CDR3 is 15 residues. V was trimmed by 8 bases and J by 3 bases, leaving 19 bases between them. The CDR3 DNA is TGTGCCAGCCGAATTGACCCGGGAGCAGAAGAGACCCAGTACTTC. Translation: CASRIDPGAEETQYF.

The chain uses TRBV30 and TRBJ2-5; D uncertain. This CDR3 comprises 12 residues. V was shortened by 2 bases and J by 5 bases, with 9 bases between the two germline ends. Per the germline V gene, CDR1 is GTSNPN and CDR2 is SVGIG (reference sequence). The CDR3 nucleotides are TGTGCCTGGAGTCGACTCGGGGAGACCCAGTACTTC. It yields the protein CAWSRLGETQYF.

This clonotype was counted between two and nine times. V is TRBV7-2 and J is TRBJ2-1; 9 positions match TRBD2. The CDR3 is made up of 16 amino acids. CDR1 SGHTA and CDR2 FQGNSA come from the germline V gene. J was trimmed by 4 bases and V by 1 base; bases with no gene match: 5. The CDR3 protein is CASSLVRGRGYNEQFF. Here the CDR3 DNA reads TGTGCCAGCAGCTTAGTACGCGGGAGGGGGTACAATGAGCAGTTCTTC.

This clonotype was counted a few times. The V gene is TRBV20-1, the J gene TRBJ2-1; 12 nucleotides align to TRBD1. Germline V gene sequence: CDR1 DFQATT, CDR2 SNEGSKA (reference sequence). V lost 8 bases, J lost 8 bases, and 7 bases stayed unmatched. The CDR3 runs 13 residues. CDR3: CSNPGQGAHEQFF. Here the CDR3 DNA reads TGCAGTAACCCGGGACAGGGGGCACATGAGCAGTTCTTC.

This clonotype appeared a few times. The chain combines TRBV12-3 or TRBV12-4 with TRBJ2-1; 10 bases align to TRBD1. The CDR3 is 15 residues long. The V gene end was trimmed by 3 bases and the J gene end by 5 bases; junction bases not matched to a gene: 4. This CDR3 reads CASSLRTGGDNEQFF. The CDR3 DNA reads TGTGCCAGCAGTTTGAGGACAGGGGGGGACAATGAGCAGTTCTTC.

J is TRBJ1-6 and V is TRBV20-1; possibly TRBD1 for D (5 bases). V was trimmed by 3 bases and J by 0 bases, leaving 9 bases between them. The CDR3 length is 15 residues. The germline V gene encodes CDR1 DFQATT and CDR2 SNEGSKA (reference sequence). CDR3 amino acids: CSARQGSSYNSPLHF. DNA of the CDR3: TGCAGTGCTAGGCAGGGAAGCTCCTATAATTCACCCCTCCACTTT.

This clonotype was observed a handful of times. The chain combines TRBV7-2 with TRBJ2-3, with D possibly TRBD2 on 7 matching bases. Trimming took off 5 bases at V and 2 bases at J, with 17 bases between the two ends. Germline values: CDR1 SGHTA, CDR2 FQGNSA. The CDR3 consists of 16 residues. CDR3 sequence reads: CASSPGRGPSTDTQYF. The DNA for the CDR3 is TGTGCCAGCAGCCCGGGGCGGGGGCCTTCCACAGATACGCAGTATTTT.

V is TRBV20-1 and J is TRBJ1-6, with D unclear. The germline V gene encodes CDR1 DFQATT and CDR2 SNEGSKA (reference sequence). There are 13 residues in the CDR3. V lost 6 bases and J lost 3, with 9 bases in between. Here the CDR3 reads CSAALDYNSPLHF. The CDR3 coding sequence is TGCAGTGCGGCGTTGGACTATAATTCACCCCTCCACTTT.

The V gene is TRBV5-5, the J gene TRBJ2-2, with D perhaps matching TRBD1 or TRBD2 (6 bases each). This CDR3 has 16 amino acids. Germline CDR1 and CDR2: SGHKS and YYEKEE (reference sequence). V was trimmed by 3 bases and J by 1 base, leaving 13 bases between them. The DNA of the CDR3 is TGTGCCAGCAGCTCGGGGGCCAGGGAGAACACCGGGGAGCTGTTTTTT. It specifies CASSSGARENTGELFF.